The 29 T cell receptor beta chains reported below all come from one sample, sequenced in a study of cytomegalovirus exposure and HLA in healthy donors. PCR used 60 Vbeta primers and 13 Jbeta primers. TCRdb's copy holds only in-frame clones and misses some; the assay was immunoSEQ multiplex PCR. This sample's table reports tens of thousands of clones. Material: PBMCs. These receptors were obtained from a male donor in good health and CMV-seronegative.

V and J are TRBV6-5 and TRBJ1-2; unclear D gene. Deletions cut 5 bases from V and 5 bases from J, with 6 bases between. The length of the CDR3 is 11 residues. Germline CDR1 is MNHEY and CDR2 is SVGAGI. The CDR3 DNA is TGTGCCAGCAGTGGTAGTTATGGCTACACCTTC. Its translation is CASSGSYGYTF.

This chain links TRBV5-1 with TRBJ2-6; D unresolved. CDR3 length: 19 residues. From germline, CDR1 is SGHRS and CDR2 YFSETQ. V lost 5 bases and J lost 0, with 21 bases in between. The CDR3 protein is CASSLIQTPESSGANVLTF. CDR3 bases: TGCGCCAGCAGTTTGATACAGACACCAGAGAGCTCTGGGGCCAACGTCCTGACTTTC.

This chain connects TRBV4-1 to TRBJ1-3; D perhaps matches TRBD1 (5 bases). V lost 6 bases and J 0 bases, leaving 18 bases between the germline ends. The germline V gene has CDR1 MGHRA and CDR2 YSYEKL. The CDR3 consists of 17 residues. The CDR3 coding sequence is TGCGCCAGCAGAATCGGTACAGGAAGACGCTCTGGAAACACCATATATTTT. Residues: CASRIGTGRRSGNTIYF.

This chain links TRBV7-2 with TRBJ1-4; the D is unclear. Trimming shortened V by 5 bases and J by 8 bases, and 21 bases separated the two germline ends. This CDR3 contains 16 residues. Per germline, CDR1 SGHTA and CDR2 FQGNSA. Here the CDR3 reads CASSPTGGGPREKLFF. The CDR3 DNA reads as TGTGCCAGCAGCCCTACGGGAGGAGGGCCTCGGGAAAAACTGTTTTTT.

Concerning this clone itself: Compared with germline, one end of the junction differs, possibly owing to a read error. The chain joins TRBV10-3 to TRBJ1-3, with 9 nucleotides matching TRBD1. The CDR3 runs 14 residues. The germline V gene has CDR1 ENHRY and CDR2 SYGVKD. In DNA form, the CDR3 reads TGTGCCATCAGGGACAGGGGAATGGGAAACAACATATATTTT. Encoded protein: CAIRDRGMGNNIYF.

CDR3 nucleotides: TGTGCCACCAGCAGAGTGAATCGGGGGAGCGGTGATACGCAGTATTTT. It is translated as CATSRVNRGSGDTQYF. This chain links TRBV15 with TRBJ2-3; D may be TRBD2 (6 bases). This CDR3 comprises 16 residues. V was pared by 1 base and J by 6 bases, with 17 bases between. Germline V gene lookup returns CDR1 LNHNV and CDR2 YYDKDF (reference sequence).

The CDR3 loop is CASSGWLNTEAFF. Here the CDR3 DNA reads TGTGCCAGTAGTGGCTGGTTGAACACTGAAGCTTTCTTT. J is TRBJ1-1 and V is TRBV19; the D is unclear. Germline loops: CDR1 LNHDA, CDR2 SQIVND (reference sequence). This CDR3 spans 13 amino acids. V gave up 5 bases and J gave up 0 bases, with 7 bases separating them.

The chain has TRBV29-1 and TRBJ2-1; 10 nucleotides line up with TRBD2. The CDR3 is 14 residues long. Germline assignment: CDR1 SQVTM and CDR2 ANQGSEA. CDR3 sequence (DNA): TGCAGTAGCACCCTAGCGGGGGTTTACAATGAGCAGTTCTTC. Translated: CSSTLAGVYNEQFF.

Worth noting for this clone: Distinct nucleotide sequences in the sample also encode this CDR3. The V call is TRBV4-1, the J call TRBJ2-1; D perhaps matches TRBD2 (6 bases). V was cut by 1 base and J by 1 base, with 11 bases left in between. The CDR3 has 16 residues. Per germline, CDR1 MGHRA and CDR2 YSYEKL. The DNA of the CDR3 is TGCGCCAGCAGCCAAGGCGAGGGAGGTTCCTACAATGAGCAGTTCTTC. Amino acid sequence: CASSQGEGGSYNEQFF.

The V and J genes are TRBV19 and TRBJ1-3; 8 bases are shared with TRBD1. With 1 base clipped from V and 0 bases from J, the junction kept 5 bases outside the gene matches. This CDR3 is 17 amino acids long. The V gene's germline CDR1 is LNHDA and CDR2 SQIVND (reference sequence). CDR3 sequence reads: CASSIATGEVSGNTIYF. The CDR3 nucleotides read TGTGCCAGTAGTATAGCGACAGGGGAAGTCTCTGGAAACACCATATATTTT.

The chain combines TRBV28 with TRBJ2-2; D is undetermined. Germline CDR1 MDHEN, CDR2 SYDVKM. The CDR3 loop spans 12 amino acids. V was pared by 2 bases and J by 5 bases, with 3 bases between. The CDR3 nucleotides are TGTGCCAGCAGTTTACGGACCGGGGAGCTGTTTTTT. It codes for CASSLRTGELFF.

The chain has TRBV5-6 and TRBJ2-6; a possible D gene is TRBD2 (5 bases). The CDR3 is 14 residues long. The V and J ends lost 0 bases and 4 bases respectively, with 5 bases between them. CDR1 and CDR2 (germline): SGHDT, YYEEEE. CDR3 sequence: CASSLGEGANVLTF. CDR3 bases: TGTGCCAGCAGCTTGGGGGAGGGGGCCAACGTCCTGACTTTC. The full variable domain, its missing parts supplied by reference TRBV5-6 and TRBJ2-6, is DAGVTQSPTHLIKTRGQQVTLRCSPKSGHDTVSWYQQALGQGPQFIFQYYEEEERQRGNFPDRFSGHQFPNYSSELNVNALLLGDSALYLCASSLGEGANVLTFGAGSRLTVL.

The rearrangement uses TRBV28 and TRBJ1-2; no reliable D call. Looked up from germline, CDR1 is MDHEN and CDR2 is SYDVKM. Trimming took off 4 bases at V and 5 bases at J, with 11 bases between the two ends. This CDR3 comprises 13 residues. CDR3 region: CASSSPGEYGYTF. As DNA, the CDR3 is TGTGCCAGCAGTTCCCCGGGAGAGTATGGCTACACCTTC.

The chain uses TRBV30 and TRBJ1-3, with a tentative D call TRBD1 (5 bases). The V and J ends lost 0 bases and 4 bases respectively, with 19 bases between them. The CDR3 is 17 residues long. Germline V gene lookup returns CDR1 GTSNPN and CDR2 SVGIG (reference sequence). CDR3 bases: TGTGCCTGGAGTGTTTCGCCGCTAGGGGCGGCGGGAAACACCATATATTTT. This encodes CAWSVSPLGAAGNTIYF.

This chain uses TRBV5-1 with TRBJ1-2, with 7 bases fitting TRBD1. The CDR3 length is 14 residues. Germline trimming cut 3 bases from V and 4 bases from J; bases unmatched to any gene: 6. Germline-derived CDR1 and CDR2 are SGHRS and YFSETQ. The CDR3 here is CASSYAGGVYGYTF. CDR3 bases: TGCGCCAGCAGCTATGCAGGGGGTGTCTATGGCTACACCTTC.

Remarks on this clone: The junction differs from germline at one of its ends, possibly a read error. This rearrangement joins TRBV5-1 to TRBJ2-3; possible D gene TRBD1, 5 bases. The CDR3 sequence is 16 residues long. Germline V gene lookup returns CDR1 SGHRS and CDR2 YFSETQ. The CDR3 DNA sequence: TGCGCCAGCAGCTCGGCCGGCCGAAGCTTCAGGGATAAGCAGTATTTT. Translating gives CASSSAGRSFRDKQYF. The full variable domain, in which reference TRBV5-1 and TRBJ2-3 provide the parts outside the CDR3, is KAGVTQTPRYLIKTRGQQVTLSCSPISGHRSVSWYQQTPGQGLQFLFEYFSETQRNKGNFPGRFSGRQFSNSRSEMNVSTLELGDSALYLCASSSAGRSFRDKQYFGPGTRLTVL.

The chain combines TRBV11-2 with TRBJ1-5, with TRBD1 identical over 9 bases. The germline gives CDR1 SGHAT, CDR2 FQNNGV. Trimming removed 5 bases from V and 7 bases from J; junction bases left unmatched: 9. This CDR3 is built from 15 residues. The CDR3 spells CASSPGQGILQPQHF. CDR3 in DNA: TGTGCCAGCAGCCCGGGACAGGGTATCCTCCAGCCCCAGCATTTT.

V is TRBV18 and J is TRBJ2-3, with D possibly TRBD2 on 6 matching bases. The V gene lost 2 bases and the J gene lost 6 bases, with 18 bases spanning the gap. Germline V gene sequence: CDR1 KGHSH, CDR2 LQKENI. This CDR3 has 16 residues. Here the CDR3 reads CASSPLPTRGADTQYF. The CDR3 nucleotides read TGTGCCAGCTCACCATTACCTACTCGCGGGGCCGATACGCAGTATTTT.

This sequence joins TRBV30 and TRBJ2-5; TRBD1 might be the D (6 bases). Per the germline V gene, CDR1 is GTSNPN and CDR2 is SVGIG (reference sequence). This CDR3 region has 13 residues. The germline V and J ends were trimmed by 4 bases and 4 bases, with 13 bases remaining between them. CDR3 DNA: TGTGCCTGGACCGTGGGGGCGAGAGAGACCCAGTACTTC. This encodes CAWTVGARETQYF.

This sequence joins TRBV2 and TRBJ1-6; 7 bases align to TRBD1. Germline CDR1 reads SNHLY; CDR2 reads FYNNEI. V was pared by 7 bases and J by 10 bases, with 10 bases of the junction left unmatched. The CDR3 has 14 amino acids. The CDR3 loop is CASNEGAVGSPLHF. In DNA form, the CDR3 reads TGTGCCAGCAACGAGGGGGCGGTGGGATCACCCCTCCACTTT. Complete variable domain (other parts from reference TRBV2 and TRBJ1-6): EPEVTQTPSHQVTQMGQEVILRCVPISNHLYFYWYRQILGQKVEFLVSFYNNEISEKSEIFDDQFSVERPDGSNFTLKIRSTKLEDSAMYFCASNEGAVGSPLHFGNGTRLTVT.

The J gene is TRBJ2-3, the V gene TRBV23-1; possibly TRBD2 for D (6 bases). Being an ORF, TRBV23-1 has a function that is uncertain. The V and J ends lost 2 bases and 1 base respectively, with 16 bases between them. This CDR3 is built from 17 residues. CDR3 coding DNA: TGCGCCAGCAGTCAAACCCAGGGAGGATATTGCACAGATACGCAGTATTTT. Protein: CASSQTQGGYCTDTQYF.

The chain couples TRBV5-1 to TRBJ2-3; maybe TRBD1 (7 bases). In germline, CDR1 is SGHRS, CDR2 YFSETQ. V lost 1 base and J lost 3, with 12 bases in between. This CDR3 has 15 residues. The CDR3 loop reads CASSLRAGGTDTQYF. The DNA for the CDR3 is TGCGCCAGCAGCTTGAGGGCAGGGGGGACAGATACGCAGTATTTT.

V usage is TRBV30 and J usage is TRBJ1-1; perhaps TRBD1 as D (5 bases). Germline V gene sequence: CDR1 GTSNPN, CDR2 SVGIG (reference sequence). The length of the CDR3 is 12 residues. Trimming took off 4 bases at V and 5 bases at J, with 11 bases between the two ends. In nucleotides, the CDR3 is TGTGCCTGGACAACGGGGGAGACTGAAGCTTTCTTT. Translated, it gives CAWTTGETEAFF.

On this clone itself: Other nucleotide sequences from this sample produce the same CDR3. V usage is TRBV7-2 and J usage is TRBJ2-7, with D uncertain. The V end was cut by 4 bases, the J end by 2 bases, with 9 bases between. In germline, CDR1 is SGHTA, CDR2 FQGNSA. This CDR3 comprises 13 residues. For the CDR3, the DNA is TGTGCCAGCAGCTCTAGACGAGCCTACGAGCAGTACTTC. Protein product: CASSSRRAYEQYF.

For this clone: The same CDR3 can be traced to other DNA sequences in this sample. The chain is built from TRBV19 and TRBJ1-4, with 9 nucleotides matching TRBD1. The germline gives CDR1 LNHDA, CDR2 SQIVND (reference sequence). This CDR3 is 14 amino acids long. With 8 bases clipped from V and 7 bases from J, the junction kept 8 bases outside the gene matches. This CDR3 reads CASRETGGGEKLFF. The CDR3 DNA follows: TGTGCCAGTCGAGAGACAGGGGGTGGTGAAAAACTGTTTTTT.

The chain carries TRBV7-8 and TRBJ1-3, with 12 bases lining up with TRBD1. The CDR3 sequence is 18 residues long. CDR1 and CDR2 (germline): SGHVS, FQNEAQ. The trim removed 1 base at V and 4 bases at J, leaving 8 bases unmatched. CDR3 protein: CASSLVGGTGGVGNTIYF. In DNA form, the CDR3 reads TGTGCCAGCAGCTTAGTGGGAGGGACAGGGGGCGTCGGAAACACCATATATTTT.

As for this clone: At one end the junction does not follow the germline gene, possibly because of a read error. The chain carries TRBV28 and TRBJ1-5; D is unresolved. This CDR3 region has 15 residues. CDR1 and CDR2 (germline): MDHEN, SYDVKM. The CDR3 DNA is TGTGCCAACAGTTTAGCAGATTTTAGCAATCAGCCCCAGCATTTT. The encoded protein is CANSLADFSNQPQHF.

This rearrangement joins TRBV9 to TRBJ1-2, with 8 bases fitting TRBD1. In germline, CDR1 is SGDLS, CDR2 YYNGEE. The CDR3 sequence is 17 residues long. Trimming took 4 bases from V and 3 from J; bases not matched to a gene: 14. The DNA for the CDR3 is TGTGCCAGCAGCACCCGAAGACAGGGGCCCACGGACTATGGCTACACCTTC. It encodes CASSTRRQGPTDYGYTF. The full variable domain, rest sourced from reference TRBV9 and TRBJ1-2, is DSGVTQTPKHLITATGQRVTLRCSPRSGDLSVYWYQQSLDQGLQFLIQYYNGEERAKGNILERFSAQQFPDLHSELNLSSLELGDSALYFCASSTRRQGPTDYGYTFGSGTRLTVV.

The J gene is TRBJ1-1, the V gene TRBV6-1; 7 positions match TRBD1. J was trimmed by 5 bases and V by 5 bases; bases with no gene match: 2. CDR1 is MNHNS, CDR2 SASEGT, per germline. The CDR3 runs 12 residues. The CDR3 spells CASSMTGTEAFF. The CDR3 DNA reads as TGTGCCAGCAGTATGACAGGGACTGAAGCTTTCTTT.